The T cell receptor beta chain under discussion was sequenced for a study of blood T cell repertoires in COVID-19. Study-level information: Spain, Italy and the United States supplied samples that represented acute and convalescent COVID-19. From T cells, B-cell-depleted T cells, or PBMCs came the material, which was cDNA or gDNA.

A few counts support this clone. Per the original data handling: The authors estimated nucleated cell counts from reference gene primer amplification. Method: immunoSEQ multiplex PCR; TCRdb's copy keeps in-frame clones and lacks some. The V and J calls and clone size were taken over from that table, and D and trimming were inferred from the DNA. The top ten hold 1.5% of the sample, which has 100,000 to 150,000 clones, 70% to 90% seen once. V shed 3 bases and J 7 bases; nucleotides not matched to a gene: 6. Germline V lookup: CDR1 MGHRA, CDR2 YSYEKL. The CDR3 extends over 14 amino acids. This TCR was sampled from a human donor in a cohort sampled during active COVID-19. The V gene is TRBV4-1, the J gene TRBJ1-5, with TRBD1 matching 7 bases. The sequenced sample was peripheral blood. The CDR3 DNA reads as TGCGCCAGCAGCCAGCCTATGACAGGGCAGCCCCAGCATTTT. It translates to CASSQPMTGQPQHF.